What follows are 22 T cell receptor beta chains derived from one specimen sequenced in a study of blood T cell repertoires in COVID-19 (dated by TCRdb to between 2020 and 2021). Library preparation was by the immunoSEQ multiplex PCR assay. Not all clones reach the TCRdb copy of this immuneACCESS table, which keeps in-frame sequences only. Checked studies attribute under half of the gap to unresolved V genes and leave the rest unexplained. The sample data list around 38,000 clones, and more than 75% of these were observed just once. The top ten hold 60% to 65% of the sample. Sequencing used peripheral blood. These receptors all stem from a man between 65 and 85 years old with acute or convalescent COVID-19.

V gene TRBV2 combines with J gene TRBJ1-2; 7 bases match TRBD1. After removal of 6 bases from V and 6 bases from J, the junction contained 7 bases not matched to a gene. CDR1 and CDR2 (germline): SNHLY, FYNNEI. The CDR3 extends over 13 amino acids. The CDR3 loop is CASRRDRINGYTF. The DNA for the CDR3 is TGTGCCAGCAGGAGGGACAGAATTAATGGCTACACCTTC.

DNA of the CDR3: TGTGCCAGCAGCTCAACCTCCGGGACAGGGAGAGCTTTCTTT. It translates to CASSSTSGTGRAFF. J is TRBJ1-1 and V is TRBV7-2, with 9 bases that match TRBD1. Germline V gene sequence: CDR1 SGHTA, CDR2 FQGNSA. The CDR3 runs 14 residues. Losses at the gene ends were 4 bases for V and 10 bases for J; bases not matched to a gene: 10.

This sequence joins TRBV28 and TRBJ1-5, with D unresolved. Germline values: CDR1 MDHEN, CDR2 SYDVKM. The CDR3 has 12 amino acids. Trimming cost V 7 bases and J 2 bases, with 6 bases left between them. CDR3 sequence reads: CASTYGNQPQHF. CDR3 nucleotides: TGTGCCAGCACCTATGGCAATCAGCCCCAGCATTTT.

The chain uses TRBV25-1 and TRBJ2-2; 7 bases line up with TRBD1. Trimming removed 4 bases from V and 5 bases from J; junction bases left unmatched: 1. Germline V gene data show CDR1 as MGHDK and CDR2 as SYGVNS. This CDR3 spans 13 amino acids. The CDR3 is CASSGQGTGELFF. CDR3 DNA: TGTGCCAGCAGTGGACAGGGAACCGGGGAGCTGTTTTTT.

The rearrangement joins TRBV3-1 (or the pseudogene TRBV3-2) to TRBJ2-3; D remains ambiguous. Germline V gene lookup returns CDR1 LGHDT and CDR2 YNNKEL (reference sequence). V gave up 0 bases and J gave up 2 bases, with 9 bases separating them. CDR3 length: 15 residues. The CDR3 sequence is CASSQDSAYTDTQYF. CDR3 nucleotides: TGTGCCAGCAGCCAAGACAGTGCATACACAGATACGCAGTATTTT.

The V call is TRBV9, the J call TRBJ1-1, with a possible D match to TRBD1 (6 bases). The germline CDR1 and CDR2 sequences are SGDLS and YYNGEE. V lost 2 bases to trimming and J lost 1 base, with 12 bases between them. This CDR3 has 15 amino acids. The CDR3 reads CASSVHSGQNTEAFF. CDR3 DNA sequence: TGTGCCAGCAGCGTGCATTCGGGACAGAACACTGAAGCTTTCTTT. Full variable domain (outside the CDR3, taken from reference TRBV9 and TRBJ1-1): DSGVTQTPKHLITATGQRVTLRCSPRSGDLSVYWYQQSLDQGLQFLIQYYNGEERAKGNILERFSAQQFPDLHSELNLSSLELGDSALYFCASSVHSGQNTEAFFGQGTRLTVV.

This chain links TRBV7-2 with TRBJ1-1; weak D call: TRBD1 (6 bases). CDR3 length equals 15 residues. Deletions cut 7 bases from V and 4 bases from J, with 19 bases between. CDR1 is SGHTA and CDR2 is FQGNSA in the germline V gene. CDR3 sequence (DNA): TGTGCCAGCATTCTCCGTACAGGGTCATCCACTGAAGCTTTCTTT. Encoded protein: CASILRTGSSTEAFF.

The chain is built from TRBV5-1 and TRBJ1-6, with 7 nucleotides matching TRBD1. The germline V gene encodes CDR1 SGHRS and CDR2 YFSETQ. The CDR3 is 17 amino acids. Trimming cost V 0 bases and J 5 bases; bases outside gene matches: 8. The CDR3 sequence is CASSLDRGAGNNSPLHF. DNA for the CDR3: TGCGCCAGCAGCTTGGACAGGGGCGCAGGAAATAATTCACCCCTCCACTTT. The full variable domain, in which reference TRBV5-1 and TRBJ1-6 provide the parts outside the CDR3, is KAGVTQTPRYLIKTRGQQVTLSCSPISGHRSVSWYQQTPGQGLQFLFEYFSETQRNKGNFPGRFSGRQFSNSRSEMNVSTLELGDSALYLCASSLDRGAGNNSPLHFGNGTRLTVT.

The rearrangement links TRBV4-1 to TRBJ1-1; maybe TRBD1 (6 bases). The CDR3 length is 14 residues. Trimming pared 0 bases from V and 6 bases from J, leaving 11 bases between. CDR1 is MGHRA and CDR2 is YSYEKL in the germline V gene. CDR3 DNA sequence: TGCGCCAGCAGCCAAGACAGGGGAATACCTGAAGCTTTCTTT. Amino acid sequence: CASSQDRGIPEAFF.

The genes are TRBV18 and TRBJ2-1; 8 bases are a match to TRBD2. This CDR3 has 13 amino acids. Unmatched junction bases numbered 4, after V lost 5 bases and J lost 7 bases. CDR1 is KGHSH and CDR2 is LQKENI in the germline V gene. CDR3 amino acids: CASSSGGENEQFF. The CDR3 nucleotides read TGTGCCAGCTCATCCGGGGGGGAGAATGAGCAGTTCTTC. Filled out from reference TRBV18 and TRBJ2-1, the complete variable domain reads NAGVMQNPRHLVRRRGQEARLRCSPMKGHSHVYWYRQLPEEGLKFMVYLQKENIIDESGMPKERFSAEFPKEGPSILRIQQVVRGDSAAYFCASSSGGENEQFFGPGTRLTVL.

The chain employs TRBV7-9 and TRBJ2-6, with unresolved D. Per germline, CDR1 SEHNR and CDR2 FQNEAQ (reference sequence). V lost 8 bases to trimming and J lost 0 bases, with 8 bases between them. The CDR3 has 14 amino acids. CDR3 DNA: TGTGCCAGCCGCCTCGGCTCTGGGGCCAACGTCCTGACTTTC. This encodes CASRLGSGANVLTF.

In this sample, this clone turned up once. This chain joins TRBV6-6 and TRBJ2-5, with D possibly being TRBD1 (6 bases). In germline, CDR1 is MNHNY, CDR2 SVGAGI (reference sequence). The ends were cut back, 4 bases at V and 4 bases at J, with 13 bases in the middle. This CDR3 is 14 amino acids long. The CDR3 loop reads CASSFSTGRETQYF. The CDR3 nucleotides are TGTGCCAGCAGTTTCTCGACAGGAAGAGAGACCCAGTACTTC.

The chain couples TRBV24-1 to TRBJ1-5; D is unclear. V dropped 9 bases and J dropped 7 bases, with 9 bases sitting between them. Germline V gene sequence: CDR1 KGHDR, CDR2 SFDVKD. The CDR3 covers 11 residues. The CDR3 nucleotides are TGTGCCACCCTATCGCCGCAGCCCCAGCATTTT. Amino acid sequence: CATLSPQPQHF.

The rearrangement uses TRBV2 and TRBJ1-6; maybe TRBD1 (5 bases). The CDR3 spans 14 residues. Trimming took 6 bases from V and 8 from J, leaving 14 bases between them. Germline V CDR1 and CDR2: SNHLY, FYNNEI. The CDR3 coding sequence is TGTGCCAGCAGAGCGACAGAGACGTATTCACCCCTCCACTTT. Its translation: CASRATETYSPLHF. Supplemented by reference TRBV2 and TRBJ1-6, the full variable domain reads EPEVTQTPSHQVTQMGQEVILRCVPISNHLYFYWYRQILGQKVEFLVSFYNNEISEKSEIFDDQFSVERPDGSNFTLKIRSTKLEDSAMYFCASRATETYSPLHFGNGTRLTVT.

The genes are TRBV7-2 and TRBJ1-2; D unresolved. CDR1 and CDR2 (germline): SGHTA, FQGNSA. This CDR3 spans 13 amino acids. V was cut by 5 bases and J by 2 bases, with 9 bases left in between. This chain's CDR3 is CASSPPGNYGYTF. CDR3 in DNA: TGTGCCAGCAGCCCCCCCGGGAACTATGGCTACACCTTC.

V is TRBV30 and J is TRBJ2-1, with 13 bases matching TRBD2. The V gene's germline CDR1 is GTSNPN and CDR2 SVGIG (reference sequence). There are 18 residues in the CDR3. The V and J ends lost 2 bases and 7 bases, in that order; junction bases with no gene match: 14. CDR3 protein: CAWSYNKGLLAGGNEQFF. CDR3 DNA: TGTGCCTGGAGTTATAACAAGGGCCTACTAGCGGGAGGGAATGAGCAGTTCTTC.

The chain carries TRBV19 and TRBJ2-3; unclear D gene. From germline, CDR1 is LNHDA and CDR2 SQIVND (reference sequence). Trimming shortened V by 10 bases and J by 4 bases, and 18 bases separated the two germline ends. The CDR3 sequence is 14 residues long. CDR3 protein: CATSRRDQADTQYF. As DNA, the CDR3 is TGTGCCACCTCAAGGAGAGACCAAGCAGATACGCAGTATTTT.

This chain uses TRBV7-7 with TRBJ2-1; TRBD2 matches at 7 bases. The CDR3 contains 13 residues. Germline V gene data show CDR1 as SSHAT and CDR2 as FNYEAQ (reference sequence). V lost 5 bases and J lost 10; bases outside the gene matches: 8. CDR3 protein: CASSQSREGEQFF. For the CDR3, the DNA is TGTGCCAGCAGCCAATCTAGGGAGGGGGAGCAGTTCTTC.

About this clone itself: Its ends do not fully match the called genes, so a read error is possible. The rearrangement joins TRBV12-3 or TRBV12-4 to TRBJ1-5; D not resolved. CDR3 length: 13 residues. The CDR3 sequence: CACSPVVNQPQHF. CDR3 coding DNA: TGTGCCTGCAGTCCGGTTGTAAATCAGCCCCAGCATTTT.

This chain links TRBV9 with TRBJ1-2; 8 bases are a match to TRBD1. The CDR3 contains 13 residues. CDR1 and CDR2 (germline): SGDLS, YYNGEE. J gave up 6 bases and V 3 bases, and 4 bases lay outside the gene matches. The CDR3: CASSAQGAHGYTF. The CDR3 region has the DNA TGTGCCAGCAGCGCTCAGGGGGCGCATGGCTACACCTTC.

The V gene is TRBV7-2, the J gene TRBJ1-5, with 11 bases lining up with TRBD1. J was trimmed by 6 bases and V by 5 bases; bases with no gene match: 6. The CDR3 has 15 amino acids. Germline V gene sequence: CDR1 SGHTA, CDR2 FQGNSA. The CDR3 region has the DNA TGTGCCAGCAGCCAGGGACAGGGGGAGGGTCAGCCCCAGCATTTT. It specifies CASSQGQGEGQPQHF. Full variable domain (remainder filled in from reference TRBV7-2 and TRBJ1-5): GAGVSQSPSNKVTEKGKDVELRCDPISGHTALYWYRQSLGQGLEFLIYFQGNSAPDKSGLPSDRFSAERTGGSVSTLTIQRTQQEDSAVYLCASSQGQGEGQPQHFGDGTRLSIL.

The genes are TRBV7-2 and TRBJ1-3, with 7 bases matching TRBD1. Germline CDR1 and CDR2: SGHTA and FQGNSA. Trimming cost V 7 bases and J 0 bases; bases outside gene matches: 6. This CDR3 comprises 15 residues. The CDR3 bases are TGTGCCAGCAAACAAGACAGGGACTCTGGAAACACCATATATTTT. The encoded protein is CASKQDRDSGNTIYF.